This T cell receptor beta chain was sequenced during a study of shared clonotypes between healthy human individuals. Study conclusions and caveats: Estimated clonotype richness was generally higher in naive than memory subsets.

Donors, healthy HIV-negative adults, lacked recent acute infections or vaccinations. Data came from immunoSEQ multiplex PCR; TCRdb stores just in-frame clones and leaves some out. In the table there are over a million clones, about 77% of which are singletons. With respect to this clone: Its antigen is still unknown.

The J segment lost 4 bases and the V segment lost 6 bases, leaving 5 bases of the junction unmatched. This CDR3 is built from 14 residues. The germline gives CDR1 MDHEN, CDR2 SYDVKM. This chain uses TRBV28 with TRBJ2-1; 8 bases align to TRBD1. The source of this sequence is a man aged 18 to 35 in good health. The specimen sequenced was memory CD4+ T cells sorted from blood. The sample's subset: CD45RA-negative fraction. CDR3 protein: CASRGTGGYNEQFF. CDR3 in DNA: TGTGCCAGCAGGGGGACAGGAGGATACAATGAGCAGTTCTTC.